This T cell receptor (beta chain) was retrieved from a study of blood T cell repertoires in COVID-19. The repertoire was sequenced with immunoSEQ multiplex PCR; TCRdb's copy has only in-frame clones and lacks some. Here the sample spans 150,000 to 200,000 clones, about three quarters being singletons. Sequenced input: peripheral blood. This TCR came from a man aged 65-85 years with acute or convalescent COVID-19.

The CDR3: CARQGESTEAFF. CDR3 nucleotides: TGTGCCAGACAGGGGGAGAGCACTGAAGCTTTCTTT. This sequence joins TRBV30 and TRBJ1-1; 9 bases agree with TRBD1. The J segment lost 4 bases and the V segment lost 8 bases, leaving 5 bases of the junction unmatched. The CDR3 runs to 12 residues. Germline V gene sequence: CDR1 GTSNPN, CDR2 SVGIG (reference sequence).